The 22 T cell receptor beta chains below all came from one sample that was sequenced in a study of cytomegalovirus exposure and HLA in healthy donors (dated by TCRdb to about 2017). Libraries were prepared through the immunoSEQ multiplex PCR assay. The multiplex PCR relied on a mix of 60 forward primers for TCR Vbeta segments and 13 reverse primers for TCR Jbeta segments. TCRdb took this table from immuneACCESS and kept in-frame rearrangements with V and J called. Such tables lack part of the clones; where checked against another copy, unresolved V genes explain under half of the gap, and the rest is unexplained. The table for this sample shows about 160,000 clones. The ten largest clones capture 2.1% of the sample. The sequenced material came from PBMCs. The receptor source for this set is a man younger than 40 in good health and CMV-seronegative.

The chain recombines TRBV6-6 with TRBJ1-2; D is possibly TRBD1 (6 bases). This CDR3 region has 14 residues. Germline CDR1 reads MNHNY; CDR2 reads SVGAGI (reference sequence). The ends were cut back, 2 bases at V and 4 bases at J, with 11 bases in the middle. CDR3 sequence: CASSYRQGTYGYTF. CDR3 nucleotide sequence: TGTGCCAGCAGTTACAGGCAGGGGACCTATGGCTACACCTTC.

The chain has TRBV2 and TRBJ2-7; TRBD1 aligns across 10 bases. V lost 5 bases and J lost 4; bases outside the gene matches: 5. The CDR3 has 14 residues. Germline assignment: CDR1 SNHLY and CDR2 FYNNEI. This CDR3 reads CASSPGTGEYEQYF. CDR3 nucleotides: TGTGCCAGCAGTCCCGGGACAGGGGAGTACGAGCAGTACTTC.

This chain connects TRBV5-4 to TRBJ2-3; a possible D gene is TRBD2 (5 bases). There are 15 residues in the CDR3. Germline-derived CDR1 and CDR2 are SGHNT and YYREEE (reference sequence). V was clipped by 2 bases and J by 0 bases, with 10 bases between them. The CDR3 sequence is CASSFNQRSTDTQYF. The CDR3 DNA is TGTGCCAGCAGCTTCAACCAGCGGAGCACAGATACGCAGTATTTT.

The CDR3 DNA sequence: TGCGCCAGCAGCTTGGCAGGGGTCGGAAACACCATATATTTT. This encodes CASSLAGVGNTIYF. The genes are TRBV5-1 and TRBJ1-3; D perhaps matches TRBD1 (6 bases). Per the germline V gene, CDR1 is SGHRS and CDR2 is YFSETQ. The length of the CDR3 is 14 residues. Between the trimmed V and J ends, which lost 0 bases and 4 bases, there was a span of 8 bases.

V gene TRBV6-5 combines with J gene TRBJ1-5; D remains unclear. The CDR3 contains 14 residues. Germline V gene data show CDR1 as MNHEY and CDR2 as SVGAGI. Trimming cost V 3 bases and J 6 bases, with 12 bases left between them. CDR3 loop: CASSYGHPPQPQHF. For the CDR3, the DNA is TGTGCCAGCAGTTATGGGCATCCCCCTCAGCCCCAGCATTTT.

The genes are TRBV19 and TRBJ1-2; D unresolved. The CDR3 length is 15 residues. The germline CDR1 and CDR2 sequences are LNHDA and SQIVND (reference sequence). Trimming pared 3 bases from V and 2 bases from J, leaving 13 bases between. The CDR3 here is CASSIGRGSNYGYTF. CDR3 bases: TGTGCCAGTAGTATCGGGAGAGGGAGCAACTATGGCTACACCTTC.

The chain uses TRBV27 and TRBJ1-3; unclear D gene. This CDR3 region has 14 residues. CDR1 and CDR2 (germline): MNHEY, SMNVEV (reference sequence). V was pared by 5 bases and J by 4 bases, with 12 bases between. The CDR3: CASSTAYRGNTIYF. CDR3 sequence (DNA): TGTGCCAGCAGTACCGCGTATCGGGGAAACACCATATATTTT.

The V call is TRBV6-5, the J call TRBJ1-3; a weak D match, TRBD1 (6 bases). V lost 4 bases to trimming and J lost 7 bases, with 11 bases between them. Germline V gene sequence: CDR1 MNHEY, CDR2 SVGAGI. This CDR3 comprises 13 residues. The CDR3 coding sequence is TGTGCCAGCAGTTCCCTCCAGGGGAACACCATATATTTT. Its translation: CASSSLQGNTIYF.

This chain uses TRBV6-5 with TRBJ2-7, with a weak D call TRBD1 (6 bases). Trimming removed 2 bases from V and 2 bases from J, with 16 bases in between. The CDR3 has 16 amino acids. Germline CDR1 is MNHEY and CDR2 is SVGAGI. The CDR3 loop reads CASSYATGLAPYEQYF. The CDR3 region has the DNA TGTGCCAGCAGTTACGCAACAGGGCTTGCACCCTACGAGCAGTACTTC.

This chain connects TRBV13 to TRBJ2-7; 9 nucleotides line up with TRBD2. CDR3 length: 15 residues. V was pared by 3 bases and J by 2 bases, with 5 bases of the junction left unmatched. CDR1 is PRHDT, CDR2 FYEKMQ, per germline (reference sequence). Here the CDR3 reads CASSFSASGTYEQYF. As DNA, the CDR3 is TGTGCCAGCAGCTTTTCGGCTAGCGGGACCTACGAGCAGTACTTC. Drawing the rest from reference TRBV13 and TRBJ2-7, the complete variable domain is AAGVIQSPRHLIKEKRETATLKCYPIPRHDTVYWYQQGPGQDPQFLISFYEKMQSDKGSIPDRFSAQQFSDYHSELNMSSLELGDSALYFCASSFSASGTYEQYFGPGTRLTVT.

V gene TRBV10-1 combines with J gene TRBJ2-1, with 9 bases identical to TRBD2. V dropped 1 base and J dropped 5; count of bases not matched to a gene: 6. The germline CDR1 and CDR2 sequences are WNHNN and SYGVQD (reference sequence). The CDR3 totals 16 residues. The CDR3 sequence is CASSEFGSSGNNEQFF. The CDR3 DNA follows: TGCGCCAGCAGTGAGTTTGGGTCTAGCGGGAACAATGAGCAGTTCTTC.

The chain carries TRBV20-1 and TRBJ2-4, with a tentative D call TRBD2 (5 bases). The V end was cut by 3 bases, the J end by 10 bases, with 10 bases between. Germline CDR1 DFQATT, CDR2 SNEGSKA (reference sequence). The CDR3 has 11 amino acids. Here the CDR3 reads CSARRARIQYF. The CDR3 DNA reads as TGCAGTGCTAGGAGGGCTAGGATTCAGTACTTC.

V usage is TRBV4-3 and J usage is TRBJ2-6; TRBD2 aligns across 7 bases. Germline CDR1 and CDR2: LGHNA and YSLEER. V lost 0 bases to trimming and J lost 0 bases; unmatched junction nucleotides: 14. This CDR3 has 21 residues. In nucleotides, the CDR3 is TGCGCCAGCAGCCAAGATCCCGTAGGATGGGGGGACTACTCTGGGGCCAACGTCCTGACTTTC. The encoded protein is CASSQDPVGWGDYSGANVLTF.

The V call is TRBV5-8, the J call TRBJ2-6; tentatively, D is TRBD1 (5 bases). Germline V CDR1 and CDR2: SGHTS, YDEGEE. The CDR3 contains 15 residues. Trimming took 0 bases from V and 2 from J, leaving 6 bases between them. This chain's CDR3 is CASSLGTPGANVLTF. CDR3 nucleotide sequence: TGTGCCAGCAGCTTGGGGACACCTGGGGCCAACGTCCTGACTTTC.

The chain carries TRBV5-4 and TRBJ2-1; 7 positions agree with TRBD2. Germline CDR1 reads SGHNT; CDR2 reads YYREEE (reference sequence). J was trimmed by 4 bases and V by 2 bases; bases with no gene match: 9. The CDR3 contains 16 residues. CDR3 DNA: TGTGCCAGCAGCTTCGACTGGCTAGCGGATTACAATGAGCAGTTCTTC. The encoded protein is CASSFDWLADYNEQFF.

This rearrangement joins TRBV2 to TRBJ2-3, with 11 positions matching TRBD1. Unmatched junction bases numbered 2, after V lost 6 bases and J lost 3 bases. Germline CDR1 is SNHLY and CDR2 is FYNNEI. The CDR3 is 14 residues long. CDR3 region: CASSGDRGTDTQYF. The DNA of the CDR3 is TGTGCCAGCAGCGGGGACAGGGGGACAGATACGCAGTATTTT.

The rearrangement links TRBV5-1 to TRBJ1-1; D remains unclear. Germline V gene sequence: CDR1 SGHRS, CDR2 YFSETQ. Trimming left V 2 bases short and J 0 bases short, with 8 bases between. The CDR3 runs 14 residues. The chain's CDR3 is CASSFDGMNTEAFF. Here the CDR3 DNA reads TGCGCCAGCAGCTTCGACGGGATGAACACTGAAGCTTTCTTT.

The J gene is TRBJ2-3, the V gene TRBV19, with D unclear. V was trimmed by 0 bases and J by 6 bases, leaving 4 bases between them. This CDR3 is 12 amino acids long. Germline values: CDR1 LNHDA, CDR2 SQIVND (reference sequence). The CDR3 loop reads CASSIDSDTQYF. CDR3 DNA sequence: TGTGCCAGTAGTATAGATTCGGATACGCAGTATTTT. Full variable domain (remainder filled in from reference TRBV19 and TRBJ2-3): DGGITQSPKYLFRKEGQNVTLSCEQNLNHDAMYWYRQDPGQGLRLIYYSQIVNDFQKGDIAEGYSVSREKKESFPLTVTSAQKNPTAFYLCASSIDSDTQYFGPGTRLTVL.

The CDR3 spells CASTPRLAGGSRTDTQYF. DNA for the CDR3: TGTGCCAGCACCCCCAGACTAGCGGGAGGGTCTCGCACAGATACGCAGTATTTT. The rearrangement joins TRBV2 to TRBJ2-3, with TRBD2 identical over 14 bases. From germline, CDR1 is SNHLY and CDR2 FYNNEI. The CDR3 contains 18 residues. V shed 7 bases and J 1 base; nucleotides not matched to a gene: 10.

In DNA form, the CDR3 reads TGTGCCAGCAGCTTAGCGGGGTTTAACACTGAAGCTTTCTTT. This translates into CASSLAGFNTEAFF. This rearrangement joins TRBV11-2 to TRBJ1-1; D remains unclear. V dropped 1 base and J dropped 2 bases, with 8 bases sitting between them. The germline gives CDR1 SGHAT, CDR2 FQNNGV. The CDR3 runs to 14 residues.

The chain links TRBV7-6 to TRBJ2-5; 8 bases align to TRBD2. With the DNA end fitting TRBJ2-7 better, the J assignment may be wrong. The V gene's germline CDR1 is SGHVS and CDR2 FNYEAQ. This CDR3 is 16 amino acids long. As DNA, the CDR3 is TGTGCCAGCAGCTTAAATCCTAGCGGGTACTCCTACGAGCAGTACTTC. It encodes CASSLNPSGYSYEQYF.

V usage is TRBV7-9 and J usage is TRBJ2-7; tentatively, D is TRBD2 (6 bases). V lost 7 bases to trimming and J lost 5 bases, with 21 bases between them. Germline V gene sequence: CDR1 SEHNR, CDR2 FQNEAQ (reference sequence). CDR3 length: 15 residues. The CDR3 nucleotides are TGTGCCAGCACCACCCTTCGAGGCCCGGGGGACGAGCAGTACTTC. Its translation: CASTTLRGPGDEQYF. The entire variable domain, with the rest obtained from reference TRBV7-9 and TRBJ2-7, is as follows: DTGVSQNPRHKITKRGQNVTFRCDPISEHNRLYWYRQTLGQGPEFLTYFQNEAQLEKSRLLSDRFSAERPKGSFSTLEIQRTEQGDSAMYLCASTTLRGPGDEQYFGPGTRLTVT.